The clone carrying this T cell receptor (beta chain) was picked up one time. The PCR employed 60 Vbeta primers together with 13 Jbeta primers. Generated by immunoSEQ multiplex PCR, the TCRdb table keeps only in-frame clones and is missing some. Of about 110,000 clones in the sample, over 80% were seen once. The data stem from a study of cytomegalovirus exposure and HLA in healthy donors. This CDR3 has 15 amino acids. Germline V gives CDR1 SSHAT, CDR2 FNYEAQ (reference sequence). V dropped 5 bases and J dropped 3; count of bases not matched to a gene: 9. The V gene is TRBV7-7, the J gene TRBJ2-5; 7 bases match TRBD2. The origin of this receptor is a man aged 30 to 39 in good health and CMV-seropositive. The sequencing sample was made of PBMCs. CDR3 nucleotides: TGTGCCAGCAGCCGAGGGAGGGCAATGGAAGAGACCCAGTACTTC. Encoded protein: CASSRGRAMEETQYF.